One and the same sample provided the 30 T cell receptor beta chains below, sequenced in a study of regulatory T cells in long-lasting Graves disease. Regarding time point: newly diagnosed GD, antithyroid drugs for less than 3 months. The authors made the TCR library using RNA they extracted from PBMCs. Arm-PCR of CDR3 regions and iRepertoire HTBI primers were used to build TCR beta libraries. TCRdb ran MiXCR on the multiplex PCR reads and lists one entry per CDR3 protein. The sample holds 400,000 to 550,000 distinct CDR3 sequences, over 15% seen once. The data were also submitted as part of a second study, on T cells in Graves' hyperthyroidism and ophthalmopathy.

The source material was peripheral blood mononuclear cells (PBMCs), sampled at new diagnosis, from a patient treated with antithyroid drugs. These receptors were collected from a young woman with Graves disease.

This clonotype was observed at least ten times. The rearrangement links TRBV2 to TRBJ2-7; TRBD1 agrees at 9 bases. There are 14 residues in the CDR3. CDR1 is SNHLY, CDR2 FYNNEI, per germline. The junction had 11 bases not matched to a gene; V was cut back by 6 bases and J by 8 bases. The CDR3 protein is CASREPGTGNKQYF. CDR3 DNA sequence: TGTGCCAGCAGGGAACCCGGGACAGGGAACAAGCAGTACTTC.

The chain joins TRBV20-1 to TRBJ2-7; 9 nucleotides line up with TRBD2. The V and J ends lost 6 bases and 6 bases, in that order; junction bases with no gene match: 9. This CDR3 has 13 amino acids. CDR1 and CDR2 from the germline V gene are DFQATT and SNEGSKA (reference sequence). CDR3 protein: CSARWREGREQYF. The CDR3 DNA reads TGCAGTGCCAGGTGGCGGGAGGGCCGCGAGCAGTACTTC.

A few counts support this clonotype. The chain has TRBV20-1 and TRBJ1-1, with D possibly TRBD1 on 6 matching bases. Looked up from germline, CDR1 is DFQATT and CDR2 is SNEGSKA (reference sequence). V lost 0 bases, J lost 1 base, and 12 bases lay in between. This CDR3 is 15 amino acids long. Here the CDR3 reads CSARDRLTGNTEAFF. CDR3 DNA: TGCAGTGCTAGAGATAGGCTGACAGGGAACACTGAAGCTTTCTTT.

J is TRBJ2-1 and V is TRBV20-1; unclear D gene. The end of the DNA is better explained by TRBJ2-3, so the J call may be wrong. The CDR3 covers 11 residues. Germline V gene data show CDR1 as DFQATT and CDR2 as SNEGSKA (reference sequence). The CDR3 sequence is CSARDDDTQYF. In nucleotides, the CDR3 is TGCAGTGCTAGAGATGACGATACGCAGTATTTT.

This clonotype has a count of ten or more. The chain is built from TRBV5-1 and TRBJ2-1; D may be TRBD1 or TRBD2 (5 bases each). V was shortened by 2 bases and J by 9 bases, with 15 bases between the two germline ends. This CDR3 region has 14 residues. The V gene's germline CDR1 is SGHRS and CDR2 YFSETQ. The CDR3, as DNA: TGCGCCAGCAGCTTACAGGAGGCGCCGGCTGAGCAGTTCTTC. Protein sequence: CASSLQEAPAEQFF.

The table lists this clonotype with many counts. The rearrangement links TRBV28 to TRBJ1-2; TRBD1 matches at 7 bases. The CDR3 contains 14 residues. CDR1 is MDHEN, CDR2 SYDVKM, per germline. V shed 6 bases and J 4 bases; nucleotides not matched to a gene: 8. CDR3 nucleotide sequence: TGTGCCAGCAGACTGACAGGGCCTACCTATGGCTACACCTTC. Amino acid sequence: CASRLTGPTYGYTF.

The sample holds many counts of this clonotype. The J gene is TRBJ2-3, the V gene TRBV7-8; 8 bases are shared with TRBD2. With 8 bases clipped from V and 2 bases from J, the junction kept 9 bases outside the gene matches. The CDR3 spans 15 residues. Germline-derived CDR1 and CDR2 are SGHVS and FQNEAQ. CDR3 loop: CASSRTSGTTDTQYF. The CDR3 region has the DNA TGTGCCAGCTCACGCACTAGCGGCACCACAGATACGCAGTATTTT. Complete variable domain (other parts from reference TRBV7-8 and TRBJ2-3): GAGVSQSPRYKVAKRGQDVALRCDPISGHVSLFWYQQALGQGPEFLTYFQNEAQLDKSGLPSDRFFAERPEGSVSTLKIQRTQQEDSAVYLCASSRTSGTTDTQYFGPGTRLTVL.

The V and J genes are TRBV10-3 and TRBJ2-3; D tentatively reads TRBD1 or TRBD2 (6 bases each). CDR1 is ENHRY and CDR2 is SYGVKD in the germline V gene. This CDR3 is 13 amino acids long. Trimming pared 6 bases from V and 4 bases from J, leaving 11 bases between. The chain's CDR3 is CAIRQGGPDTQYF. As DNA, the CDR3 is TGTGCCATCAGACAAGGGGGGCCAGATACGCAGTATTTT.

This clonotype was recorded many times. The chain uses TRBV3-1 and TRBJ2-2; D unresolved. Germline V CDR1 and CDR2: LGHDT, YNNKEL (reference sequence). This CDR3 is 11 amino acids long. Between the trimmed V and J ends, which lost 7 bases and 6 bases, there was a span of 6 bases. CDR3 sequence (DNA): TGTGCCAGCATTGGGGCCGGGGAGCTGTTTTTT. Translated, it gives CASIGAGELFF.

This clonotype was counted ten times or more. V and J are TRBV18 and TRBJ1-3; D call uncertain. The V end was cut by 3 bases, the J end by 0 bases, with 3 bases between. Looked up from germline, CDR1 is KGHSH and CDR2 is LQKENI. The CDR3 runs to 13 residues. CDR3 protein: CASSPDSGNTIYF. The CDR3 DNA reads TGTGCCAGCTCACCTGACTCTGGAAACACCATATATTTT. Supplemented by reference TRBV18 and TRBJ1-3, the full variable domain reads NAGVMQNPRHLVRRRGQEARLRCSPMKGHSHVYWYRQLPEEGLKFMVYLQKENIIDESGMPKERFSAEFPKEGPSILRIQQVVRGDSAAYFCASSPDSGNTIYFGEGSWLTVV.

This clonotype was seen many times. V and J are TRBV7-9 and TRBJ2-7; TRBD2 might be the D (6 bases). Germline CDR1 and CDR2: SEHNR and FQNEAQ (reference sequence). V dropped 0 bases and J dropped 3 bases, with 9 bases sitting between them. This CDR3 comprises 14 residues. The CDR3, as DNA: TGTGCCAGCAGCTTAGCGCGGGGCGGCTACGAGCAGTACTTC. Translation gives CASSLARGGYEQYF.

V gene TRBV9 combines with J gene TRBJ1-1; a possible D gene is TRBD1 (5 bases). The germline V and J ends were trimmed by 0 bases and 0 bases, with 6 bases remaining between them. The germline V gene encodes CDR1 SGDLS and CDR2 YYNGEE. The CDR3 has 14 residues. The CDR3 coding sequence is TGTGCCAGCAGCGTAGAGGGGATGAACACTGAAGCTTTCTTT. This gives the protein CASSVEGMNTEAFF.

Many counts were recorded for this clonotype. J is TRBJ2-1 and V is TRBV13; no reliable D call. The germline V gene encodes CDR1 PRHDT and CDR2 FYEKMQ (reference sequence). The V end lost 4 bases, the J end lost 0 bases, and 7 bases lay between the germline ends. This CDR3 region has 14 residues. Here the CDR3 reads CASSYRLSYNEQFF. DNA of the CDR3: TGTGCCAGCAGCTACCGACTCTCCTACAATGAGCAGTTCTTC. The full variable domain, in which reference TRBV13 and TRBJ2-1 provide the parts outside the CDR3, is AAGVIQSPRHLIKEKRETATLKCYPIPRHDTVYWYQQGPGQDPQFLISFYEKMQSDKGSIPDRFSAQQFSDYHSELNMSSLELGDSALYFCASSYRLSYNEQFFGPGTRLTVL.

This clonotype was found a few times. V is TRBV28 and J is TRBJ2-2; D possibly corresponds to TRBD2 (6 bases). Germline-derived CDR1 and CDR2 are MDHEN and SYDVKM. The V and J ends lost 6 bases and 7 bases respectively, with 15 bases between them. The CDR3 totals 14 residues. The CDR3 region has the DNA TGTGCCAGCAGGGGACTGGGCCCCCTCGGGGAGCTGTTTTTT. It translates to CASRGLGPLGELFF.

This clonotype was seen more than once but under ten times. The V gene is TRBV15, the J gene TRBJ2-7; D remains unclear. Between the trimmed V and J ends, which lost 5 bases and 7 bases, there was a span of 15 bases. Germline assignment: CDR1 LNHNV and CDR2 YYDKDF (reference sequence). This CDR3 is 13 amino acids long. The CDR3 DNA reads TGTGCCACCAGCGTAGACCGATTTATAGAGCAGTACTTC. As protein: CATSVDRFIEQYF.

This clonotype was observed many times. This rearrangement joins TRBV28 to TRBJ1-5; 12 bases agree with TRBD1. The V and J ends lost 3 bases and 6 bases, in that order; junction bases with no gene match: 15. Germline V gene lookup returns CDR1 MDHEN and CDR2 SYDVKM. This CDR3 has 19 amino acids. The CDR3 DNA reads as TGTGCCAGCAGTTTCACCCGGGACAGGGGGCACTCGGTCTTTCAGCCCCAGCATTTT. Encoded protein: CASSFTRDRGHSVFQPQHF.

This clonotype showed up many times. This sequence joins TRBV11-1 and TRBJ2-7; no reliable D call. The germline V gene encodes CDR1 SGHAT and CDR2 FQDESV (reference sequence). The V gene lost 4 bases and the J gene lost 2 bases, with 6 bases spanning the gap. This CDR3 has 12 residues. The CDR3 region has the DNA TGTGCCAGCAGCTCTCACGCCTACGAGCAGTACTTC. Protein product: CASSSHAYEQYF.

This clonotype has only a few counts. This chain joins TRBV10-1 and TRBJ2-1; 13 bases match TRBD2. Germline trimming cut 4 bases from V and 11 bases from J; bases unmatched to any gene: 5. Germline V lookup: CDR1 WNHNN, CDR2 SYGVQD (reference sequence). This CDR3 region has 14 residues. The CDR3 loop reads CASSGPGLAGKQFF. CDR3 coding DNA: TGCGCCAGCAGTGGGCCGGGACTAGCGGGAAAGCAGTTCTTC.

Comment on this clonotype: A much bigger clone sits one base away, suggesting this may be a read error. V and J are TRBV3-1 and TRBJ2-3; D is possibly TRBD2 (5 bases). CDR3 length equals 15 residues. Between the trimmed V and J ends, which lost 5 bases and 4 bases, there was a span of 16 bases. Germline V gene lookup returns CDR1 LGHDT and CDR2 YNNKEL (reference sequence). CDR3 nucleotide sequence: TGTGCCAGCAGCGGTTCGCGGGCGGCCCCAGATACGCAGTATTTT. This translates into CASSGSRAAPDTQYF.

The chain joins TRBV30 to TRBJ2-7; D is perhaps TRBD2 (5 bases). The CDR3 has 11 residues. V lost 0 bases to trimming and J lost 11 bases, with 11 bases between them. CDR1 and CDR2 from the germline V gene are GTSNPN and SVGIG (reference sequence). CDR3 coding DNA: TGTGCCTGGAGTGTACTGGAGGTGGAGTACTTC. Translated, it gives CAWSVLEVEYF. Complete variable domain (other parts from reference TRBV30 and TRBJ2-7): SQTIHQWPATLVQPVGSPLSLECTVEGTSNPNLYWYRQAAGRGLQLLFYSVGIGQISSEVPQNLSASRPQDRQFILSSKKLLLSDSGFYLCAWSVLEVEYFGPGTRLTVT.

This clonotype was counted at least ten times. The chain couples TRBV11-2 to TRBJ1-6; no clear D gene. Germline V gene lookup returns CDR1 SGHAT and CDR2 FQNNGV. The CDR3 sequence is 17 residues long. V shed 4 bases and J shed 3 bases, with 16 bases lying between them. The CDR3 loop is CASSSGQAQVYNSPLHF. The CDR3, as DNA: TGTGCCAGCAGCTCCGGGCAGGCTCAAGTCTATAATTCACCCCTCCACTTT. Supplemented by reference TRBV11-2 and TRBJ1-6, the full variable domain reads EAGVAQSPRYKIIEKRQSVAFWCNPISGHATLYWYQQILGQGPKLLIQFQNNGVVDDSQLPKDRFSAERLKGVDSTLKIQPAKLEDSAVYLCASSSGQAQVYNSPLHFGNGTRLTVT.

This clonotype was seen many times. This chain uses TRBV28 with TRBJ2-1; TRBD1 is a possible D gene (6 bases). This CDR3 comprises 15 residues. From germline, CDR1 is MDHEN and CDR2 SYDVKM. V was clipped by 0 bases and J by 0 bases, with 6 bases between them. CDR3 nucleotide sequence: TGTGCCAGCAGTTTATGGACAGGCTCCTACAATGAGCAGTTCTTC. Protein product: CASSLWTGSYNEQFF. Complete variable domain (other parts from reference TRBV28 and TRBJ2-1): DVKVTQSSRYLVKRTGEKVFLECVQDMDHENMFWYRQDPGLGLRLIYFSYDVKMKEKGDIPEGYSVSREKKERFSLILESASTNQTSMYLCASSLWTGSYNEQFFGPGTRLTVL.

This clonotype was seen at least ten times. V and J are TRBV20-1 and TRBJ2-2; 7 positions match TRBD2. V lost 1 base and J lost 3; bases outside the gene matches: 23. The CDR3 runs to 21 residues. Germline V gives CDR1 DFQATT, CDR2 SNEGSKA (reference sequence). The CDR3 reads CSARGDPGFRFGRRYTGELFF. Here the CDR3 DNA reads TGCAGTGCTAGAGGGGACCCAGGGTTTAGGTTCGGGAGGAGGTACACCGGGGAGCTGTTTTTT.

The chain recombines TRBV11-2 with TRBJ2-7; 9 bases fit TRBD2. Germline V CDR1 and CDR2: SGHAT, FQNNGV. Trimming at V came to 5 bases and at J to 2 bases, leaving 7 bases not matched to a gene. The CDR3 is 15 residues long. The CDR3, as DNA: TGTGCCAGCAGCAATGGCTCTAGCGGGGCCTACGAGCAGTACTTC. Protein product: CASSNGSSGAYEQYF.

This rearrangement joins TRBV7-2 to TRBJ2-5, with 12 bases matching TRBD2. Trimming at V came to 5 bases and at J to 4 bases, leaving 14 bases not matched to a gene. This CDR3 has 18 residues. Germline V CDR1 and CDR2: SGHTA, FQGNSA. CDR3 DNA sequence: TGTGCCAGCAGCCCAAGACTAGCGGGAGAGCTGGGAGGAGAGACCCAGTACTTC. Protein product: CASSPRLAGELGGETQYF.

Ten or more counts support this clonotype. The V call is TRBV15, the J call TRBJ1-1; D is ambiguous. The CDR3 loop spans 13 amino acids. V dropped 2 bases and J dropped 5 bases, with 9 bases sitting between them. CDR1 LNHNV and CDR2 YYDKDF come from the germline V gene (reference sequence). The CDR3: CATSRRSVTEAFF. The DNA for the CDR3 is TGTGCCACCAGCAGAAGGAGTGTTACTGAAGCTTTCTTT.

This clonotype came up many times. The gene calls are TRBV20-1 and TRBJ2-7, with 9 nucleotides matching TRBD2. The germline V gene encodes CDR1 DFQATT and CDR2 SNEGSKA (reference sequence). Trimming removed 6 bases from V and 6 bases from J; junction bases left unmatched: 6. The CDR3 consists of 12 residues. The CDR3 protein is CSARSGRSEQYF. CDR3 coding DNA: TGCAGTGCCAGAAGCGGGAGGAGCGAGCAGTACTTC.

This clonotype was found a few times. The chain combines TRBV6-2 or TRBV6-3 with TRBJ2-2; a possible D gene is TRBD1 (5 bases). Trimming took off 2 bases at V and 2 bases at J, with 12 bases between the two ends. Germline CDR1 is MNHEY and CDR2 is SVGEGT. CDR3 length: 16 amino acids. In DNA, the CDR3 is TGTGCCAGCAGTTACGGAAGGACATCCAACACCGGGGAGCTGTTTTTT. Encoded protein: CASSYGRTSNTGELFF.

For this clonotype: At one end the junction does not follow the germline gene, possibly because of a read error. The chain carries TRBV18 and TRBJ2-1; D is perhaps TRBD1 (5 bases). Germline values: CDR1 KGHSH, CDR2 LQKENI. The CDR3 has 19 residues. The chain's CDR3 is CASSRLGPTDLVQGNEQFF. CDR3 DNA: TGCGCCAGCTCACGACTGGGCCCGACTGATCTAGTGCAGGGCAATGAGCAGTTCTTC.

This clonotype was seen ten or more times. CDR3 sequence: CASSPPKLAGEETQYF. Here the CDR3 DNA reads TGTGCCAGCTCACCACCGAAACTAGCGGGAGAAGAGACCCAGTACTTC. This chain connects TRBV18 to TRBJ2-5; 11 bases agree with TRBD2. V gave up 0 bases and J gave up 3 bases; unmatched junction bases: 3. The CDR3 is 16 amino acids. Germline lookup yields CDR1 KGHSH and CDR2 LQKENI.